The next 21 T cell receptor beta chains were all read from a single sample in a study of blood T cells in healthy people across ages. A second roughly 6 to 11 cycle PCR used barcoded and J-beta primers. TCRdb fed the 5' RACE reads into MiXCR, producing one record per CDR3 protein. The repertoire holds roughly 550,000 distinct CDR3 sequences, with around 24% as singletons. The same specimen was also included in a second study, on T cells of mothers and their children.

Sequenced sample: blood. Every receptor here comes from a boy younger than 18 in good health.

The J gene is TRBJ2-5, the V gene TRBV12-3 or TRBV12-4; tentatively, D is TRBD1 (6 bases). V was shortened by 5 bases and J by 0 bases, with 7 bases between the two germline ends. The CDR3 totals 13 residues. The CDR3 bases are TGTGCCAGCAGTCAGGGGTACCAAGAGACCCAGTACTTC. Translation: CASSQGYQETQYF.

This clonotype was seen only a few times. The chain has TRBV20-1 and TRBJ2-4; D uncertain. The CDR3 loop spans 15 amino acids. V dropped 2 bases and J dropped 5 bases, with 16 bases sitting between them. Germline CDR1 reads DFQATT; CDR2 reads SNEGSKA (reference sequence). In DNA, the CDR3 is TGCAGTGCTAGAAGGAGTAGGACCATCGAAAACATTCAGTACTTC. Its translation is CSARRSRTIENIQYF.

CDR3 region: CATGTSGTYEQYF. CDR3 sequence (DNA): TGTGCCACCGGGACTAGCGGCACCTACGAGCAGTACTTC. The chain employs TRBV28 and TRBJ2-7, with 11 nucleotides matching TRBD2. The J segment lost 2 bases and the V segment lost 10 bases, leaving 4 bases of the junction unmatched. The germline CDR1 and CDR2 sequences are MDHEN and SYDVKM. This CDR3 has 13 residues.

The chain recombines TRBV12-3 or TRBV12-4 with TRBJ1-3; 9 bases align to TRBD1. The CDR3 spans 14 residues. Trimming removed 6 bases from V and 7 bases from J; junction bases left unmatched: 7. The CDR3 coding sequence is TGTGCCAGCAGGCTACAGGGGGCGAAGAACACCATATATTTT. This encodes CASRLQGAKNTIYF.

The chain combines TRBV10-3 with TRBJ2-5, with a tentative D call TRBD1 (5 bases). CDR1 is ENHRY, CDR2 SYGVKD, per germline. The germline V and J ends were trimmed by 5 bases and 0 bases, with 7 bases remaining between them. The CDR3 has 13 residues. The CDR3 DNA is TGTGCCATCAGTCGACAGTACCAAGAGACCCAGTACTTC. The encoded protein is CAISRQYQETQYF.

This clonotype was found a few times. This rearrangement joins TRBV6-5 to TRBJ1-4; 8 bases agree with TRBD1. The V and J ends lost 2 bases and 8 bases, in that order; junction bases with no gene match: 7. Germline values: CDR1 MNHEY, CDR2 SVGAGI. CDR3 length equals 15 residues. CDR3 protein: CASSYQTGVGEKLFF. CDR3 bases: TGTGCCAGCAGTTACCAGACAGGGGTGGGGGAAAAACTGTTTTTT.

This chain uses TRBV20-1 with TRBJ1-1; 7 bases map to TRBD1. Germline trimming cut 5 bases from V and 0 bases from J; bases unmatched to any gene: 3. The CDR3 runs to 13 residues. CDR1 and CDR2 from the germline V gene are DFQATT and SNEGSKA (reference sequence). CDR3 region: CSAHRGVNTEAFF. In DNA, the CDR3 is TGCAGTGCTCACAGGGGAGTGAACACTGAAGCTTTCTTT.

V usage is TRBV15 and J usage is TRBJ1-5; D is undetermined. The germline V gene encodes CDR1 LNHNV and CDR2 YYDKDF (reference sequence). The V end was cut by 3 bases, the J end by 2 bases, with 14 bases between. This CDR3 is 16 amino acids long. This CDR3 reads CATSRGGSRGNQPQHF. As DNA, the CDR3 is TGTGCCACCAGCAGGGGTGGAAGTCGTGGCAATCAGCCCCAGCATTTT.

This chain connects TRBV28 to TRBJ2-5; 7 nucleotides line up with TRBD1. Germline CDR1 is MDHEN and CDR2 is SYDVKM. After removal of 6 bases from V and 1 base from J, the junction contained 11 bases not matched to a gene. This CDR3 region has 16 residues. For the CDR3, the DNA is TGTGCCAGCAGAGCTACAGGGGCTGGAGGCCAAGAGACCCAGTACTTC. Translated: CASRATGAGGQETQYF.

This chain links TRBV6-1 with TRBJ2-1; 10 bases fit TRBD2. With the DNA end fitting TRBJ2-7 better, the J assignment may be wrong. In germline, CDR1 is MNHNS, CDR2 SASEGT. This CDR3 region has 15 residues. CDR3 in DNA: TGTGCCAGCAGTGGGCTAGGACTAGCGGCCAACGAGCAGTACTTC. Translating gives CASSGLGLAANEQYF.

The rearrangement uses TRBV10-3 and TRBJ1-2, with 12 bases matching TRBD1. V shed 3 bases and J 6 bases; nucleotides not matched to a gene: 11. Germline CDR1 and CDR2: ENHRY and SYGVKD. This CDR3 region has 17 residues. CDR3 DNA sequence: TGTGCCATCAGTGATCCCGGGACAGGGGGCAACGGTGATGGCTACACCTTC. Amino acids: CAISDPGTGGNGDGYTF.

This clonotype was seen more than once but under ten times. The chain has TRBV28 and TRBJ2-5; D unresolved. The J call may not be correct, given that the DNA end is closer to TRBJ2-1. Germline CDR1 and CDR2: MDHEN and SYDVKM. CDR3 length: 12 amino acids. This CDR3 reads CASSYVSLEQFF. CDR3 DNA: TGTGCCAGCAGTTATGTGTCACTTGAGCAGTTCTTC.

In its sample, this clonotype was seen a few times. CDR3 DNA sequence: TGCGCCAGCAGCTTGGCCTGGGGAACCTCCTACGAGCAGTACTTC. Its translation: CASSLAWGTSYEQYF. The chain couples TRBV5-1 to TRBJ2-7; the D is unclear. From germline, CDR1 is SGHRS and CDR2 YFSETQ. Trimming removed 0 bases at V and 0 bases at J, with 10 bases between. The CDR3 covers 15 residues.

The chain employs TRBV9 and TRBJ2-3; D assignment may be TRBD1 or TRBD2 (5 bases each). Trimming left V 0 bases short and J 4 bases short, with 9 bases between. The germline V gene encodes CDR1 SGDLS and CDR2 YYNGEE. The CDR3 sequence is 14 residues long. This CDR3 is CASSVDGASDTQYF. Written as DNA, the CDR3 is TGTGCCAGCAGCGTAGACGGGGCCTCAGATACGCAGTATTTT.

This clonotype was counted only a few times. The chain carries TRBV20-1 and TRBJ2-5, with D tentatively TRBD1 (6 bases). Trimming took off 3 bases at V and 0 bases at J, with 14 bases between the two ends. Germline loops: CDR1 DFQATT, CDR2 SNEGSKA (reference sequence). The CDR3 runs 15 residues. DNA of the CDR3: TGCAGTGCTAGTACCGACAGGAGCTACCAAGAGACCCAGTACTTC. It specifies CSASTDRSYQETQYF.

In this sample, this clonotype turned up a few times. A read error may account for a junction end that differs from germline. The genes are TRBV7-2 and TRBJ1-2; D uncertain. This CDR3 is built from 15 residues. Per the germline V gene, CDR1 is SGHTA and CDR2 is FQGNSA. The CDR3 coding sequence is TGTGCCAGCAGTCATAACAGTCGCCTTGGGTATGGCTACGCCTTC. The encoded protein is CASSHNSRLGYGYAF.

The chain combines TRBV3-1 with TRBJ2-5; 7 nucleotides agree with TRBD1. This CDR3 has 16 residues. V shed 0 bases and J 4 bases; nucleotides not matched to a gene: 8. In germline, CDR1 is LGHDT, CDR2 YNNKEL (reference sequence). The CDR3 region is CASSQDQTGSRETQYF. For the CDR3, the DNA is TGTGCCAGCAGCCAAGATCAGACAGGGTCGAGAGAGACCCAGTACTTC.

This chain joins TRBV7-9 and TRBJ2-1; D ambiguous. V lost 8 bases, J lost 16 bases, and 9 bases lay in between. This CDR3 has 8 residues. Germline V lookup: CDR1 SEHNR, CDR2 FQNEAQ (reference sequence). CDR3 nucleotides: TGTGCCAGCCCCGATTTATTCTTC. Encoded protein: CASPDLFF.

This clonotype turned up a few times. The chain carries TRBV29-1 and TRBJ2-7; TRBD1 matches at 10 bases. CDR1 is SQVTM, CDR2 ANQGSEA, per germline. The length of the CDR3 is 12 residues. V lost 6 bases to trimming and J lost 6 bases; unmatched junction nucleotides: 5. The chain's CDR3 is CSVGRTGGEQYF. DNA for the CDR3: TGCAGCGTGGGGAGGACAGGGGGCGAGCAGTACTTC.

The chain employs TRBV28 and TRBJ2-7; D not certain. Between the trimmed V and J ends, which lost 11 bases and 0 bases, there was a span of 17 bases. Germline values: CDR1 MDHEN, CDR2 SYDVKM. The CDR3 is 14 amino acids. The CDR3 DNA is TGTGCCGGACGGAAATCAGGTCCCTCCTACGAGCAGTACTTC. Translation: CAGRKSGPSYEQYF.

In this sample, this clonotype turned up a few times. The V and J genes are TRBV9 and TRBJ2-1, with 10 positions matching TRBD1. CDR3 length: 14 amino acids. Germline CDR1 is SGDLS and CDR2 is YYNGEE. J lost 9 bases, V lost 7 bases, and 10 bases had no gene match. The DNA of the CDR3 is TGTGCCAGCTCGGGGGGACAGGGGACACCTGAGCAGTTCTTC. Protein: CASSGGQGTPEQFF. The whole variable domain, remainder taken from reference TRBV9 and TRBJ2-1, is DSGVTQTPKHLITATGQRVTLRCSPRSGDLSVYWYQQSLDQGLQFLIQYYNGEERAKGNILERFSAQQFPDLHSELNLSSLELGDSALYFCASSGGQGTPEQFFGPGTRLTVL.